This record covers a single T cell receptor (beta chain). Its target is unknown. The sample comes from a study of early T cells in non-severe SARS-CoV-2 infection. Study overall: The study sequenced bulk RNA from unsorted whole blood, with chains unpaired.

Whole-study findings and limits: VDJdb matching favored anti-spike CD8 responses, missing private and CD4 specificities.

Researchers attached unique molecular identifiers to individual cDNA molecules. Each CDR3 protein gets one entry after TCRdb re-called the 5' RACE reads with MiXCR. The sample lists around 50,000 distinct CDR3 sequences; 11% were seen once. This clonotype was sampled from an adult who was a healthcare worker with PCR-confirmed SARS-CoV-2 infection or an uninfected control (not recorded which). Sequencing was done on a sample of whole blood.

Written as DNA, the CDR3 is TGTGCCAGCAGCCCGACGCCGGGGGGTACAGATACGCAGTATTTT. Residues: CASSPTPGGTDTQYF. The chain recombines TRBV28 with TRBJ2-3; TRBD2 matches at 7 bases. The CDR3 loop spans 15 amino acids. Germline values: CDR1 MDHEN, CDR2 SYDVKM. The ends lost 6 bases at V and 3 bases at J; junction bases unmatched: 9.